This entry is about one TCR beta chain. This clonotype has a count of ten or more. Its antigen remains unidentified. Base qualities are missing; no much larger clone stands one base away. Stable Graves' hyperthyroidism was defined as the absence of progression to ophthalmopathy over 18 months of follow-up. Hyperthyroidism patients were newly diagnosed, had a disease duration of under 2 months, and were aged 18 to 65 years. Patients with uncontrolled infections, other autoimmune diseases, pregnancy or lactation were excluded. Clinical symptoms, serum thyroxine and TRAb, thyroid ultrasound, and orbital computed tomography formed the basis for the diagnoses. PBMCs were separated from roughly 10 ml of fresh peripheral blood using Ficoll-Paque density gradient centrifugation. Total RNA was extracted with Trizol reagent, and quality was checked on an Agilent 2100 Bioanalyzer. This entry comes from a study of T cells in Graves' hyperthyroidism and ophthalmopathy (dated by TCRdb to the late 2010s). In the study overall: Peripheral blood was collected at initial diagnosis, before any treatment. To identify distinguishing TCR V-J signatures, a discovery cohort of 90 to 100 patients was used, comprising 43 with Graves' ophthalmopathy and some 60 with stable Graves' hyperthyroidism. Prospective prediction of ophthalmopathy was tested in an independent validation cohort consisting of about 19 hyperthyroidism patients and approximately 16 patients who later progressed to ophthalmopathy. The roughly 91 discovery patients were randomly divided into training and test sets at a 7:3 ratio. In addition, the study compared T-cell repertoires in thyroid tissue and in blood from five to seven Graves' hyperthyroidism patients. Once sampling was done, hyperthyroidism patients were given methimazole at a starting dose of 30 mg daily, whereas ophthalmopathy patients were given high-dose intravenous methylprednisolone. According to the paper, TCR Vbeta CDR3 sequencing was carried out on around 140 peripheral blood samples, which came from approximately 41 ophthalmopathy, fewer than 80 hyperthyroidism and approximately 17 progressor patients. General conclusions and limits of the study: In validation, progression to ophthalmopathy was predicted by the model with nearly 71% sensitivity and 72.22% specificity, a median of approximately 6.5 months before onset. Sample size was not statistically predetermined, and investigators were not blinded to group allocation. Most expanded thyroid clonotypes (frequency above 0.001) were also detected in blood, a finding suggesting that blood repertoires may reflect thyroid immune responses. A 13 V-J signature model separated ophthalmopathy from stable hyperthyroidism, with approximately 87% sensitivity and roughly 82% specificity in cross-validation and 80%/75% in testing.

The TCR beta CDR3 regions were amplified from RNA transcripts. The first round of RT-PCR for the TCR CDR3 was performed with the HTBI primer set and the Qiagen OneStep RT-PCR kit. A second multiplex PCR round built the libraries, followed by size selection and purification. Paired-end sequencing of the libraries was performed with 100 bp reads on an Illumina HiSeq2000. As for the authors' bioinformatics: SOAPnuke was used to process the raw data, throwing out any read that contained adapters or uncalled bases, had a mean Phred below 15, or lacked an exact constant-primer or identifier match. High-quality paired reads were merged with COPE v1.2.5, and unique nucleotide sequences were defined as clonotypes. MiTCR v1.1 was used to align the clonotypes against IMGT TRBV, TRBD and TRBJ reference segments. Analysis was restricted to V-J combinations with a frequency above 0.0001, which covered just over 98% of repertoires. The TCS score was defined as F50 (clonal expansion) divided by E x V (chaos), with BLOSUM62-based TCRdist calculated between CDR3 peptides within each V-J. Welch's t-statistics and random forest reduced some 510 V-J features to 13, which were used in a naive Bayes classifier (R e1071). Clones were called with MiXCR by TCRdb after fastp trimmed the public reads at Q25, and only in-frame beta chains were retained. Each entry merges the rows of one CDR3 protein and shows their most common DNA and genes. For this entry, the V and J calls and clone size follow TCRdb and not the study's own pipeline. In all, the sample holds around 300,000 distinct CDR3 sequences, and 12% to 15% of those were seen once. Clones ranked in the top ten supply approximately 7.9% of the sample.

Between the V and J ends, shortened by 7 bases and 8 bases respectively, the junction contains 14 bases. The CDR3 numbers 12 residues from cysteine through phenylalanine. The CDR3 DNA has 36 bases and is translated from base 1. This clonotype originated in a woman aged 35 to 49 with Graves' hyperthyroidism. This receptor chain uses TRBV12-3 or TRBV12-4 and TRBJ1-2; TRBD1 is perhaps the D gene, given 6 matching bases. The material sequenced was blood. The DNA sequence reads TGTGCCAGCAAAATGTACAGGGAGGGCTACACCTTC. The encoded protein is CASKMYREGYTF.